This is a list of T cell receptor beta chains from one sample in a study of cytomegalovirus exposure and HLA in healthy donors. Using immunoSEQ multiplex PCR, the repertoire was profiled, and TCRdb retains in-frame clones only, with some absent. This sample has 190,000 or so clones, with 80% to 85% found just once. Sequencing was performed on PBMCs. The source is a woman between 18 and 29 years old in good health and CMV-seropositive. The CDR3 runs from the conserved cysteine through the conserved F or W. Fields, in order: D gene, V gene, J gene, clone size, CDR3 DNA, CDR3 protein. A D gene is named only where the DNA matches it firmly. Size values are once, few and many counts, or a class for expanded clones, and some rows have none.

D: -; V: TRBV6-4; J: TRBJ1-6; size: -; DNA: TGTGCCAGCAGTAAGGAAGTTCAACGGGGGTATAATTCACCCCTCCACTTT; CDR3: CASSKEVQRGYNSPLHF
D: TRBD1; V: TRBV7-7; J: TRBJ1-1; size: -; DNA: TGTGCCAGCAGCTTATTGACAGGGGATGCTGAAGCTTTCTTT; CDR3: CASSLLTGDAEAFF
D: TRBD2; V: TRBV27; J: TRBJ2-1; size: -; DNA: TGTGCCAGCAGTTTGGAGCGGGGGGTTACCTACAATGAGCAGTTCTTC; CDR3: CASSLERGVTYNEQFF
D: TRBD1; V: TRBV6-5; J: TRBJ1-1; size: -; DNA: TGTGCCAGCCTAAACAGGGGCCAGAACACTGAAGCTTTCTTT; CDR3: CASLNRGQNTEAFF
D: -; V: TRBV2; J: TRBJ2-1; size: -; DNA: TGTGCCAGCAGCGCCGTGAGGGGCGGGAACAATGAGCAGTTCTTC; CDR3: CASSAVRGGNNEQFF
D: -; V: TRBV6-5; J: TRBJ1-2; size: -; DNA: TGTGCCAGCCGAGCCACGGGCAGGGGAACACATGGCTACACCTTC; CDR3: CASRATGRGTHGYTF
D: -; V: TRBV14; J: TRBJ2-2; size: -; DNA: TGTGCCAGCAGCCAAGAGGCCCGGGCCGGGGAGCTGTTTTTT; CDR3: CASSQEARAGELFF
D: -; V: TRBV6-1; J: TRBJ1-2; size: -; DNA: TGTGCCAGCAGTGCCGGGTCCTATGGCTACACCTTC; CDR3: CASSAGSYGYTF
D: -; V: TRBV7-2; J: TRBJ2-7; size: -; DNA: TGTGCCAGCAGCCTCGCCAGGGTTAGATACGAGCAGTACTTC; CDR3: CASSLARVRYEQYF
D: -; V: TRBV6-6; J: TRBJ1-2; size: -; DNA: TGTGCCAGCAGTCAGCGGACGGCGCGAAACTATGGCTACACCTTC; CDR3: CASSQRTARNYGYTF
D: TRBD2; V: TRBV7-9; J: TRBJ2-1; size: -; DNA: TGTGCCAGCAGCCTTTGGGCGGGACTAGCGGATTACAATGAGCAGTTCTTC; CDR3: CASSLWAGLADYNEQFF
D: -; V: TRBV4-1; J: TRBJ2-1; size: -; DNA: TGCGCCAGCAGCCAATTTAGGAGGTCAAGTGGCAATGAGCAGTTCTTC; CDR3: CASSQFRRSSGNEQFF
D: -; V: TRBV2; J: TRBJ2-5; size: -; DNA: TGTGCCAACCGGGACTCCCAAGAGACCCAGTACTTC; CDR3: CANRDSQETQYF
D: TRBD1; V: TRBV27; J: TRBJ2-7; size: -; DNA: TGTGCCAGCAGTGGGACAGTCGGCTACGAGCAGTACTTC; CDR3: CASSGTVGYEQYF
D: TRBD2; V: TRBV9; J: TRBJ2-3; size: few; DNA: TGTGCCAGCAGCGTAGCAGCGGGGGGGCTGTGGGCAGATACGCAGTATTTT; CDR3: CASSVAAGGLWADTQYF
D: -; V: TRBV18; J: TRBJ2-1; size: -; DNA: TGTGCCAGCTCACCAATGGTGGCCGGGTCCTACAATGAGCAGTTCTTC; CDR3: CASSPMVAGSYNEQFF
D: -; V: TRBV4-1; J: TRBJ1-2; size: -; DNA: TGCGCCAGCAGCCAAGACGGGAACTATGGCTACACCTTC; CDR3: CASSQDGNYGYTF
D: TRBD1; V: TRBV9; J: TRBJ1-1; size: -; DNA: TGTGCCAGCAGCGGTAGGGACAGGGGGCTGAACACTGAAGCTTTCTTT; CDR3: CASSGRDRGLNTEAFF
D: TRBD1; V: TRBV2; J: TRBJ2-7; size: -; DNA: TGTGCCAGCAGCGGGGACAGGGGGTACGAGCAGTACTTC; CDR3: CASSGDRGYEQYF
D: TRBD1; V: TRBV10-3; J: TRBJ2-1; size: -; DNA: TGTGCCATCAGTGAGTCGAGGGACAGGGGGAATGAGCAGTTCTTC; CDR3: CAISESRDRGNEQFF
D: -; V: TRBV5-1; J: TRBJ2-7; size: -; DNA: TGCGCCAGTTCCGCTGAGGGCGCCAGATACGAGCAGTACTTC; CDR3: CASSAEGARYEQYF
D: TRBD2; V: TRBV5-4; J: TRBJ2-3; size: -; DNA: TGTGCCAGCAGCACAGGGACTAGCGGATACACAGATACGCAGTATTTT; CDR3: CASSTGTSGYTDTQYF
D: -; V: TRBV4-1; J: TRBJ2-3; size: -; DNA: TGCGCCAGCAGCCCAGGGATCACAGATACGCAGTATTTT; CDR3: CASSPGITDTQYF
D: TRBD2; V: TRBV6-1; J: TRBJ2-1; size: -; DNA: TGTGCCTCAGCCCCCTTGAGCGGGGGTTACAATGAGCAGTTCTTC; CDR3: CASAPLSGGYNEQFF
D: -; V: TRBV19; J: TRBJ1-5; size: -; DNA: TGTGCCAGTAATTCTGAACAGGATCAGCCCCAGCATTTT; CDR3: CASNSEQDQPQHF
D: -; V: TRBV7-9; J: TRBJ2-5; size: -; DNA: TGTGCCACCCTGGAGCTGGAAGAGACCCAGTACTTC; CDR3: CATLELEETQYF
D: TRBD1; V: TRBV6-5; J: TRBJ1-1; size: few; DNA: TGTGCCAGTAGACACAGGGGGACTGAAGCTTTCTTT; CDR3: CASRHRGTEAFF
D: -; V: TRBV15; J: TRBJ1-2; size: -; DNA: TGTGCCACCAGCAGAGATCTCGGGGGGCGGGCTAACTATGGCTACACCTTC; CDR3: CATSRDLGGRANYGYTF
D: TRBD2; V: TRBV5-1; J: TRBJ2-3; size: -; DNA: TGCGCCAGCAGCGACCCTAGAGCGGGGATTACAGATACGCAGTATTTT; CDR3: CASSDPRAGITDTQYF
D: -; V: TRBV19; J: TRBJ1-1; size: once; DNA: TGTGCCAGTAGTGCGGGGGTCATGAACACTGAAGCTTTCTTT; CDR3: CASSAGVMNTEAFF